Following are 8 T cell receptor beta chains from one sample sequenced in a study of shared clonotypes between healthy human individuals (dated by TCRdb to 2018 to 2021). Library construction relied on the immunoSEQ multiplex PCR assay. Not all clones reach the TCRdb copy of this immuneACCESS table, which keeps in-frame sequences only. Checked studies attribute under half of the gap to unresolved V genes and leave the rest unexplained. Across this sample there are about 820,000 clones, with 85% to 95% seen only once. The ten largest clones capture more than 20% of the sample. CD8 naive samples were obtained by positive selection for CCR7 among CD45RO-negative cells, yielding a CD45RA+CCR7+ population from which TemRA cells were excluded. The source material was naive CD8+ T cells sorted from blood. The cell subset or site label of this sample denotes: CD45RA+CCR7+. Source of these receptors: a man younger than 40 in good health.

This clone was seen just once. The CDR3 region is CASSSASAYEQYF. The CDR3 region has the DNA TGTGCCAGCAGCTCTGCCTCCGCCTACGAGCAGTACTTC. This chain uses TRBV11-2 with TRBJ2-7; D remains unclear. Germline V lookup: CDR1 SGHAT, CDR2 FQNNGV. The CDR3 consists of 13 residues. Trimming took 4 bases from V and 2 from J, leaving 9 bases between them. The entire variable domain, with the rest obtained from reference TRBV11-2 and TRBJ2-7, is as follows: EAGVAQSPRYKIIEKRQSVAFWCNPISGHATLYWYQQILGQGPKLLIQFQNNGVVDDSQLPKDRFSAERLKGVDSTLKIQPAKLEDSAVYLCASSSASAYEQYFGPGTRLTVT.

The chain combines TRBV9 with TRBJ1-5; no firm D call. The CDR3 spans 15 residues. Trimming stripped 3 bases from V and 0 bases from J, with 10 bases between. The germline gives CDR1 SGDLS, CDR2 YYNGEE. The CDR3 here is CASSEDGYSNQPQHF. The CDR3 region has the DNA TGTGCCAGCAGCGAAGACGGATATAGCAATCAGCCCCAGCATTTT.

The chain carries TRBV27 and TRBJ2-7; 7 bases agree with TRBD1. The germline CDR1 and CDR2 sequences are MNHEY and SMNVEV (reference sequence). This CDR3 region has 15 residues. V shed 4 bases, J shed 2 bases, and the junction held 8 bases outside the gene matches. The CDR3 here is CASSYSRTGPYEQYF. The DNA of the CDR3 is TGTGCCAGCAGTTACTCCAGGACAGGTCCCTACGAGCAGTACTTC.

This chain connects TRBV5-1 to TRBJ2-7; 7 bases agree with TRBD1. Germline CDR1 reads SGHRS; CDR2 reads YFSETQ. Losses at the gene ends were 3 bases for V and 2 bases for J; bases not matched to a gene: 8. CDR3 size: 15 residues. This chain's CDR3 is CASSSTGPPPYEQYF. The CDR3 bases are TGCGCCAGCAGCTCGACAGGGCCCCCCCCCTACGAGCAGTACTTC.

The J gene is TRBJ2-7, the V gene TRBV10-2; 8 bases fit TRBD1. The J segment lost 2 bases and the V segment lost 6 bases, leaving 0 bases of the junction unmatched. The CDR3 has 12 amino acids. The germline V gene has CDR1 WSHSY and CDR2 SAAADI. The CDR3 sequence: CASRGQAYEQYF. DNA for the CDR3: TGCGCCAGCAGGGGACAGGCCTACGAGCAGTACTTC.

The chain recombines TRBV5-6 with TRBJ2-3; TRBD2 agrees at 10 bases. J was trimmed by 4 bases and V by 2 bases; bases with no gene match: 16. This CDR3 has 19 amino acids. Germline-derived CDR1 and CDR2 are SGHDT and YYEEEE. CDR3 DNA: TGTGCCAGCAGCTTCGGTCTAGCGGGAGACAGTTGGAATTCAGATACGCAGTATTTT. It codes for CASSFGLAGDSWNSDTQYF. Using reference TRBV5-6 and TRBJ2-3 for the parts outside the CDR3, the full variable domain is DAGVTQSPTHLIKTRGQQVTLRCSPKSGHDTVSWYQQALGQGPQFIFQYYEEEERQRGNFPDRFSGHQFPNYSSELNVNALLLGDSALYLCASSFGLAGDSWNSDTQYFGPGTRLTVL.

The chain combines TRBV2 with TRBJ1-4; TRBD1 agrees at 7 bases. V dropped 7 bases and J dropped 2; count of bases not matched to a gene: 4. Germline V gene data show CDR1 as SNHLY and CDR2 as FYNNEI. The CDR3 is made up of 14 amino acids. The CDR3 here is CASTQGVTNEKLFF. As DNA, the CDR3 is TGTGCCAGCACGCAGGGGGTTACTAATGAAAAACTGTTTTTT. Drawing the rest from reference TRBV2 and TRBJ1-4, the complete variable domain is EPEVTQTPSHQVTQMGQEVILRCVPISNHLYFYWYRQILGQKVEFLVSFYNNEISEKSEIFDDQFSVERPDGSNFTLKIRSTKLEDSAMYFCASTQGVTNEKLFFGSGTQLSVL.

This chain joins TRBV28 and TRBJ2-3; 14 nucleotides agree with TRBD2. J lost 1 base, V lost 1 base, and 10 bases had no gene match. This CDR3 contains 20 residues. From germline, CDR1 is MDHEN and CDR2 SYDVKM. CDR3 sequence (DNA): TGTGCCAGCAGTTTATTACCGGGACTAGCGGGAGATGGGGGCACAGATACGCAGTATTTT. This translates into CASSLLPGLAGDGGTDTQYF.